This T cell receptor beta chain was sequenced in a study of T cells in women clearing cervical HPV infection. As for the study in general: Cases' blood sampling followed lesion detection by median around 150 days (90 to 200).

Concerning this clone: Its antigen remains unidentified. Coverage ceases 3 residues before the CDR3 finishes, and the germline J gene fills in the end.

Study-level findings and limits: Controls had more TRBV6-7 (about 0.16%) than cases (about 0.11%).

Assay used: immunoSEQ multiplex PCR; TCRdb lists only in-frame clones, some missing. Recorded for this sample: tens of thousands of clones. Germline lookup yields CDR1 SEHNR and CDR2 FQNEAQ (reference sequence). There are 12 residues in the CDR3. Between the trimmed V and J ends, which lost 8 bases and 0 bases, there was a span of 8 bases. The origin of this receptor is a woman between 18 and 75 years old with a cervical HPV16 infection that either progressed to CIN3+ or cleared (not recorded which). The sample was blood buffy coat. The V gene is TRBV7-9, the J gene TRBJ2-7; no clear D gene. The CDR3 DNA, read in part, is TGTGCCAGCGTTAGCAGCTCCTACGAG. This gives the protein CASVSSSYE. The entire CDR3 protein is CASVSSSYEQYF.